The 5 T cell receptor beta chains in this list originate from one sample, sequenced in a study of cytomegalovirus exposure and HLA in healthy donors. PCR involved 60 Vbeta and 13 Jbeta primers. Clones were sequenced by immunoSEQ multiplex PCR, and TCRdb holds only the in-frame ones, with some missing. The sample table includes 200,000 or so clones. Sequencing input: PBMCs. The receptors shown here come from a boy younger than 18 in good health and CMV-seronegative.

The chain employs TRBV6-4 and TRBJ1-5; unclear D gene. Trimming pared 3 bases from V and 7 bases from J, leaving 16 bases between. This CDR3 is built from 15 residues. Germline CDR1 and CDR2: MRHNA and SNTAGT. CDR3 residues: CASSDPPREGQPQHF. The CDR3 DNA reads TGTGCCAGCAGTGATCCTCCGAGGGAAGGGCAGCCCCAGCATTTT.

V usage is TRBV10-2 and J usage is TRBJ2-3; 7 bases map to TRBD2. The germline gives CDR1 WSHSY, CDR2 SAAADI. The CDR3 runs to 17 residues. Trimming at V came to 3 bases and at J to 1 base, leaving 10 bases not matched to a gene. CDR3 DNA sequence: TGCGCCAGCAGTGATGGATACGGGACTATTCGCACAGATACGCAGTATTTT. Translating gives CASSDGYGTIRTDTQYF.

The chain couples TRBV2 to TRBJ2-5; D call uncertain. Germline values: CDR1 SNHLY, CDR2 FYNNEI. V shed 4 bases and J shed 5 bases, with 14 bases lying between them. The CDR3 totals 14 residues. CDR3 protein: CASSAHALSETQYF. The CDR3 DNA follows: TGTGCCAGCAGTGCCCACGCCCTCAGTGAGACCCAGTACTTC.

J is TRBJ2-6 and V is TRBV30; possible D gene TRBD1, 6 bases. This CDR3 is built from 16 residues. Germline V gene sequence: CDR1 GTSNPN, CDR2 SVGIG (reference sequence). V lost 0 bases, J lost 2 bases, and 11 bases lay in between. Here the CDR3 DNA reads TGTGCCTGGAGTGTACATGAGGGGGCTGGGGCCAACGTCCTGACTTTC. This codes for CAWSVHEGAGANVLTF.

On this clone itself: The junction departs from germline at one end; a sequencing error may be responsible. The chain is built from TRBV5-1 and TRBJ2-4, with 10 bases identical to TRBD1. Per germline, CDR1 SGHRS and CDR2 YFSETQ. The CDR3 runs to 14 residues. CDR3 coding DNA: TGCGCCAGCCGCTTGACAGGGGGCACTGACATTCAGTACTTC. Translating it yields CASRLTGGTDIQYF.